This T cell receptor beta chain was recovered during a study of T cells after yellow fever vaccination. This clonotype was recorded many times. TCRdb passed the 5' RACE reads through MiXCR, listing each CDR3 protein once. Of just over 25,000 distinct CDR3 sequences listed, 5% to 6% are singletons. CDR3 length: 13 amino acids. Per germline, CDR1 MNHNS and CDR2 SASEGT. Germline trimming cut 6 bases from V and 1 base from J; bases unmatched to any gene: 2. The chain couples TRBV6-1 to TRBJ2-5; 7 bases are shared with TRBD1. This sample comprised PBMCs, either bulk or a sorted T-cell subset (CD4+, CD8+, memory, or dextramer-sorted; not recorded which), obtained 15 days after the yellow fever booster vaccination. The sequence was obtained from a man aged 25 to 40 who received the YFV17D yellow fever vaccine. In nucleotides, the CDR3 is TGTGCCAGCAGGGACAGGAGCCAAGAGACCCAGTACTTC. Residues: CASRDRSQETQYF.